This T cell receptor beta chain was observed in a study of OX40 agonist ivuxolimab in advanced cancers. Turning to the overall study: The costimulatory receptor OX40 (CD134) was targeted by ivuxolimab, a fully human IgG2 agonistic monoclonal antibody. Intravenous ivuxolimab was administered to patients every 2 weeks at six dose levels: 0.01, 0.1, 0.3, 1.5, 3 and 10 mg/kg. Among the 52 dose-escalation patients, around 19 had hepatocellular carcinoma, roughly 15 melanoma, 9 renal cell carcinoma and 9 head and neck cancer. In the dose-escalation cohort, 70% to 85% of patients were male, and the mean age was approximately 60 years, with a range of about 20 to 79. Patients were allowed to have had prior anti-PD-1, anti-PD-L1 or anti-CTLA-4 therapy, and approximately 40% of the dose-escalation patients had previously received checkpoint inhibitors. Partial responses occurred in three dose-escalation patients: two with cutaneous melanoma and one with hepatocellular carcinoma. The point of sequencing TCRbeta in the periphery was to test whether ivuxolimab changed TCR sequence diversity and drove clonal T-cell expansion. The paper reports the monotherapy dose-escalation portion (N = 52 patients) of the phase I ivuxolimab trial.

On this clone: Its antigen remains unidentified. There are no base qualities to consult, and no much larger clone falls within one base.

The trial excluded patients who had a history of autoimmune disease or who were on systemic immunosuppression. Peripheral blood for TCR sequencing was drawn from every dose cohort at baseline, at cycle 4 day 1 and at cycle 7 day 1. Samples came from an open-label, multicenter, first-in-human phase I dose-escalation trial of ivuxolimab. Adults with locally advanced or metastatic head and neck squamous cell, hepatocellular, melanoma or renal cell carcinoma were enrolled in the trial. CD4+ and CD8+ T cells were sorted separately from peripheral blood before TCR sequencing. To sequence the TCRbeta CDR3 region, genomic DNA was isolated from the sorted cells. The immunoSEQ Assay was used for sequencing of TCRbeta CDR3 regions. The table was pulled from immuneACCESS by TCRdb, which kept in-frame rearrangements only. Such tables lose some clones; where checked, under half of the loss comes from unresolved V genes, and the rest has no known cause. This sample holds over 95,000 clones; approximately 90% were observed only once. The ten largest clones represent 0.79% of the sample.

Study-wide conclusions, independent of this receptor: The antigen specificity of the peripheral T cells that underwent clonal expansion was not determined. At doses of 0.1 to 3.0 mg/kg, clonal expansion of both CD4+ and CD8+ T cells in blood was seen between baseline and week 6. Low levels of normalized T-cell clonal expansion were also seen in some nonresponding patients. Partial responders in the 0.1-3.0 mg/kg groups had among the lowest normalized peripheral clonal expansion, especially among CD8+ T cells. After ivuxolimab, expanded clones were on average more numerous among CD8+ T cells than among CD4+ T cells.

Sequenced material: CD4+ or CD8+ T cells sorted from blood, taken in a trial of the OX40 agonist ivuxolimab. This receptor was identified in an adult with an advanced solid tumor such as melanoma, head and neck, liver or kidney cancer.

The CDR3 sequence is CASTKQGASGYTF. The nucleotide sequence is given as TGTGCCAGCACAAAACAGGGGGCTAGTGGCTACACCTTC. Here the chain combines TRBV2 and TRBJ1-2, with 9 bases in between that match TRBD1. The germline V gene provides CDR1 SNHLY and CDR2 FYNNEI. At the junction V is shortened by 7 bases and J by 7 bases; bases outside the gene matches: 7. Its CDR3 holds 13 amino acids, cysteine through phenylalanine. The only DNA kept is the CDR3, 39 bases in frame from the first base.